The next 5 T cell receptor beta chains were all read from a single sample in a study of blood T cell repertoires in COVID-19. Generated by immunoSEQ multiplex PCR, the TCRdb table keeps only in-frame clones and is missing some. This sample has under 50,000 clones, with approximately 93% found just once. The material sequenced was peripheral blood. All receptors derive from a man aged 60 to 75 with COVID-19, enrolled during active disease.

The chain recombines TRBV9 with TRBJ1-5, with 9 bases lining up with TRBD1. V was clipped by 3 bases and J by 2 bases; unmatched bases: 3. Germline V gene sequence: CDR1 SGDLS, CDR2 YYNGEE. This CDR3 region has 15 residues. The CDR3 DNA reads as TGTGCCAGCAGCGAGGGACAGGGAGGCAATCAGCCCCAGCATTTT. Residues: CASSEGQGGNQPQHF.

This chain joins TRBV4-3 and TRBJ2-3; TRBD1 matches 10 bases. Trimming cost V 5 bases and J 2 bases; bases outside gene matches: 4. Looked up from germline, CDR1 is LGHNA and CDR2 is YSLEER. The CDR3 runs 15 residues. The CDR3 nucleotides read TGCGCCAGCAGCAAGGGACAGGGGAACACAGATACGCAGTATTTT. Residues: CASSKGQGNTDTQYF.

This clone was counted between two and nine times. The gene calls are TRBV27 and TRBJ2-7; 7 bases are shared with TRBD2. Per germline, CDR1 MNHEY and CDR2 SMNVEV (reference sequence). V dropped 7 bases and J dropped 3; count of bases not matched to a gene: 9. CDR3 length: 14 residues. The CDR3 is CASKRGRTNYEQYF. CDR3 bases: TGTGCCAGCAAGCGGGGACGGACAAACTACGAGCAGTACTTC.

This clone was picked up one time. The chain couples TRBV19 to TRBJ1-5; D remains unclear. There are 21 residues in the CDR3. V gave up 9 bases and J gave up 5 bases, with 38 bases separating them. Germline lookup yields CDR1 LNHDA and CDR2 SQIVND (reference sequence). CDR3 in amino acids: CASNDREGLWIYASRDQPQHF. The CDR3 nucleotides read TGTGCCAGCAATGATCGAGAGGGTTTGTGGATATATGCTAGTCGCGATCAGCCCCAGCATTTT.

V usage is TRBV5-4 and J usage is TRBJ2-2, with 9 bases aligning to TRBD1. This CDR3 spans 15 amino acids. Losses at the gene ends were 1 base for V and 6 bases for J; bases not matched to a gene: 4. Germline-derived CDR1 and CDR2 are SGHNT and YYREEE (reference sequence). In DNA, the CDR3 is TGTGCCAGCAGCTTGACAGGGGGCTCTCCCGGGGAGCTGTTTTTT. It encodes CASSLTGGSPGELFF. Complete variable domain (other parts from reference TRBV5-4 and TRBJ2-2): ETGVTQSPTHLIKTRGQQVTLRCSSQSGHNTVSWYQQALGQGPQFIFQYYREEENGRGNFPPRFSGLQFPNYSSELNVNALELDDSALYLCASSLTGGSPGELFFGEGSRLTVL.